The 10 T cell receptor beta chains given below trace back to one sample, sequenced in a study of blood T cell repertoires in COVID-19. Produced via immunoSEQ multiplex PCR; TCRdb's table is partial and in-frame only. This table holds around 280,000 clones, 89% found once. The sequencing sample was made of peripheral blood. All receptors derive from a young woman with COVID-19, enrolled during active disease.

V gene TRBV27 combines with J gene TRBJ2-5; tentatively, D is TRBD1 (6 bases). This CDR3 is 15 amino acids long. Germline CDR1 MNHEY, CDR2 SMNVEV (reference sequence). V was clipped by 6 bases and J by 3 bases, with 17 bases between them. The CDR3 is CASSQVGHLEETQYF. In nucleotides, the CDR3 is TGTGCCAGCAGCCAAGTGGGACATTTGGAAGAGACCCAGTACTTC.

V usage is TRBV11-2 and J usage is TRBJ1-5; D remains ambiguous. Germline values: CDR1 SGHAT, CDR2 FQNNGV. V was cut by 6 bases and J by 6 bases, with 12 bases left in between. The CDR3 is 13 residues long. CDR3: CASSLTEVQPQHF. CDR3 DNA: TGTGCCAGCAGTCTGACGGAGGTTCAGCCCCAGCATTTT.

V and J are TRBV6-1 and TRBJ1-2; possibly TRBD1 for D (6 bases). This CDR3 is built from 15 residues. CDR1 is MNHNS, CDR2 SASEGT, per germline. Deletions cut 3 bases from V and 5 bases from J, with 16 bases between. CDR3 coding DNA: TGTGCCAGCAGTGAGCAACTCTTGAGGGGGTATGGCTACACCTTC. Its protein is CASSEQLLRGYGYTF.

V is TRBV6-4 and J is TRBJ1-4; D is unresolved. From germline, CDR1 is MRHNA and CDR2 SNTAGT. V lost 4 bases and J lost 3, with 12 bases in between. The CDR3 covers 15 residues. The CDR3 spells CASSGTGGANEKLFF. The CDR3 region has the DNA TGTGCCAGCAGTGGAACGGGAGGAGCTAATGAAAAACTGTTTTTT.

V usage is TRBV11-2 and J usage is TRBJ1-1; perhaps TRBD1 as D (6 bases). The length of the CDR3 is 16 residues. The germline V gene encodes CDR1 SGHAT and CDR2 FQNNGV. V shed 8 bases and J shed 5 bases, with 24 bases lying between them. For the CDR3, the DNA is TGTGCCAGCCGTACATTCTACGGGGGGCTTAGGACTGAAGCTTTCTTT. This sequence encodes CASRTFYGGLRTEAFF.

The chain carries TRBV7-8 and TRBJ1-5, with 8 bases that match TRBD1. The CDR3 totals 17 residues. Germline CDR1 is SGHVS and CDR2 is FQNEAQ. V lost 5 bases to trimming and J lost 7 bases; unmatched junction nucleotides: 16. CDR3 sequence (DNA): TGTGCCAGCAGCCCCCCGGGTGCCAGGGGGCTAGGACAGCCCCAGCATTTT. It specifies CASSPPGARGLGQPQHF.

This chain uses TRBV19 with TRBJ1-4; 7 nucleotides agree with TRBD1. The CDR3 loop spans 15 amino acids. Per the germline V gene, CDR1 is LNHDA and CDR2 is SQIVND (reference sequence). With V trimmed by 3 bases and J by 6 bases, 7 bases remained unmatched. This CDR3 reads CASSMGKGTDEKLFF. The CDR3 DNA follows: TGTGCCAGTAGTATGGGGAAAGGGACAGATGAAAAACTGTTTTTT.

This clone came up once. The rearrangement joins TRBV5-6 to TRBJ2-7; TRBD2 matches 8 bases. Germline V CDR1 and CDR2: SGHDT, YYEEEE. V shed 0 bases, J shed 4 bases, and the junction held 6 bases outside the gene matches. This CDR3 is 15 amino acids long. The CDR3 loop reads CASSLVRGGPYEQYF. The CDR3 DNA follows: TGTGCCAGCAGCTTGGTCCGGGGGGGCCCTTACGAGCAGTACTTC.

V is TRBV4-1 and J is TRBJ1-1, with D possibly being TRBD1 (5 bases). Germline loops: CDR1 MGHRA, CDR2 YSYEKL. The V end was cut by 0 bases, the J end by 3 bases, with 14 bases between. The CDR3 runs to 16 residues. In nucleotides, the CDR3 is TGCGCCAGCAGCCAAGATAGTTTAGACAGTTACACTGAAGCTTTCTTT. Encoded protein: CASSQDSLDSYTEAFF.

This clone was picked up a small number of times. The V call is TRBV20-1, the J call TRBJ1-2; D gene uncertain. Trimming took 3 bases from V and 5 from J, leaving 7 bases between them. This CDR3 contains 11 residues. Germline assignment: CDR1 DFQATT and CDR2 SNEGSKA (reference sequence). The CDR3 DNA is TGCAGTGCTAGTCCCGGGTATGGCTACACCTTC. It specifies CSASPGYGYTF.